These 12 T cell receptor beta chains came from one sample sequenced in a study of molecular identifiers for immune sequencing clone quantification. TCRdb re-analysed the PCR reads in MiXCR, keeping a single row per CDR3 protein. The sample records around 470,000 distinct CDR3 sequences, around 23% being singletons. The material sequenced was naive CD8+ T cells from blood, with Jurkat cell RNA spiked in. Subset: FACS-sorted CD8+CD4-CCR7+CD45RA+ naive T cells. The receptors come from a human donor in good health. Some libraries in this study had Jurkat cell RNA spiked in.

The sample holds a few counts of this clonotype. The V call is TRBV29-1, the J call TRBJ1-2; TRBD1 is a possible D gene (5 bases). Germline V gene sequence: CDR1 SQVTM, CDR2 ANQGSEA. This CDR3 spans 13 amino acids. V lost 3 bases to trimming and J lost 2 bases, with 10 bases between them. The DNA for the CDR3 is TGCAGCGTTGAGTCCGGGGCGAACTATGGCTACACCTTC. It translates to CSVESGANYGYTF.

This clonotype was counted between two and nine times. J is TRBJ1-5 and V is TRBV15; D not certain. Trimming removed 6 bases from V and 1 base from J, with 10 bases in between. This CDR3 is built from 14 residues. Germline V gene sequence: CDR1 LNHNV, CDR2 YYDKDF (reference sequence). CDR3 sequence reads: CATRSGSSNQPQHF. Written as DNA, the CDR3 is TGTGCCACCAGATCTGGGTCCAGCAATCAGCCCCAGCATTTT.

The J gene is TRBJ2-1, the V gene TRBV28; D is possibly TRBD1 (5 bases). V lost 4 bases and J 3 bases, leaving 10 bases between the germline ends. The CDR3 consists of 14 residues. Germline CDR1 is MDHEN and CDR2 is SYDVKM. CDR3 bases: TGTGCCAGCAGTTCGTGGACACTCTACAATGAGCAGTTCTTC. This sequence encodes CASSSWTLYNEQFF.

This clonotype showed up many times. The J gene is TRBJ1-5, the V gene TRBV7-9, with D possibly TRBD1 on 6 matching bases. This CDR3 is built from 16 residues. Trimming took 5 bases from V and 6 from J, leaving 20 bases between them. Germline assignment: CDR1 SEHNR and CDR2 FQNEAQ (reference sequence). The CDR3 reads CASSPASEGEGQPQHF. The CDR3 nucleotides are TGTGCCAGCAGCCCAGCCAGTGAGGGGGAGGGTCAGCCCCAGCATTTT.

This rearrangement joins TRBV9 to TRBJ2-7; 9 bases match TRBD2. The V gene's germline CDR1 is SGDLS and CDR2 YYNGEE. The junction had 2 bases not matched to a gene; V was cut back by 1 base and J by 6 bases. CDR3 length: 13 amino acids. The CDR3 here is CASSVSGGPEQYF. CDR3 nucleotide sequence: TGTGCCAGCAGCGTAAGCGGGGGGCCCGAGCAGTACTTC. The full variable domain, with the rest looked up from reference TRBV9 and TRBJ2-7, is DSGVTQTPKHLITATGQRVTLRCSPRSGDLSVYWYQQSLDQGLQFLIQYYNGEERAKGNILERFSAQQFPDLHSELNLSSLELGDSALYFCASSVSGGPEQYFGPGTRLTVT.

This clonotype was seen more than once but under ten times. This chain links TRBV5-6 with TRBJ2-2; possible D gene TRBD1, 6 bases. Trimming pared 3 bases from V and 2 bases from J, leaving 8 bases between. This CDR3 is 14 amino acids long. CDR1 SGHDT and CDR2 YYEEEE come from the germline V gene. The CDR3 DNA reads TGTGCCAGCAGCTGGACAGAAAACACCGGGGAGCTGTTTTTT. Protein: CASSWTENTGELFF.

A word on this clonotype: A clone one base away is much larger, so this may be a read error. In DNA, the CDR3 is TGTACCAGCAGCCACTGGGCGGGCCAAGAGACCCAGTACTTC. It yields the protein CTSSHWAGQETQYF. The chain carries TRBV11-2 and TRBJ2-5, with D tentatively TRBD2 (5 bases). CDR3 size: 14 residues. Germline CDR1 and CDR2: SGHAT and FQNNGV.

About this clonotype: One end of the junction fails to match germline, which may point to a read error. The gene calls are TRBV7-2 and TRBJ2-1; 7 nucleotides match TRBD1. From germline, CDR1 is SGHTA and CDR2 FQGNSA. The CDR3 runs to 16 residues. The CDR3 sequence: CASSSERQGWGNEQSF. DNA of the CDR3: TGTGCCAGCAGCTCCGAACGACAGGGATGGGGCAATGAGCAGTCCTTC.

This clonotype has a handful of counts. This rearrangement joins TRBV27 to TRBJ2-1; D ambiguous. CDR1 MNHEY and CDR2 SMNVEV come from the germline V gene (reference sequence). V was clipped by 4 bases and J by 4 bases, with 14 bases between them. The CDR3 has 15 amino acids. CDR3 residues: CASSWVPGGYNEQFF. For the CDR3, the DNA is TGTGCCAGCAGTTGGGTCCCAGGCGGATACAATGAGCAGTTCTTC.

This clonotype was detected many times. The chain recombines TRBV5-4 with TRBJ2-5, with TRBD2 as a possible D gene (6 bases). The CDR3 totals 14 residues. V was trimmed by 4 bases and J by 2 bases, leaving 12 bases between them. Looked up from germline, CDR1 is SGHNT and CDR2 is YYREEE (reference sequence). CDR3 sequence: CASSNGLTQETQYF. The CDR3, as DNA: TGTGCCAGCAGCAACGGACTAACACAAGAGACCCAGTACTTC.

The gene calls are TRBV27 and TRBJ1-6; D remains ambiguous. The CDR3 totals 11 residues. Trimming removed 6 bases from V and 7 bases from J, with 4 bases in between. From germline, CDR1 is MNHEY and CDR2 SMNVEV (reference sequence). The CDR3 region has the DNA TGTGCCAGCAGATCGAATTCACCCCTCCACTTT. Translated: CASRSNSPLHF.

This clonotype came up a few times. This sequence joins TRBV5-6 and TRBJ1-1; TRBD1 is a possible D gene (6 bases). The V gene lost 4 bases and the J gene lost 3 bases, with 13 bases spanning the gap. This CDR3 has 14 residues. Germline lookup yields CDR1 SGHDT and CDR2 YYEEEE. CDR3 bases: TGTGCCAGCAGCCCGGGGGCGTATGACACTGAAGCTTTCTTT. This codes for CASSPGAYDTEAFF.